The 18 T cell receptor beta chains presented below share a single source sample, sequenced in a study of cytomegalovirus exposure and HLA in healthy donors. In the PCR, 60 Vbeta and 13 Jbeta primers were used. TCRdb's table, derived via immunoSEQ multiplex PCR, lists solely in-frame clones and lacks some. Of 120,000 or so clones in the sample, 70% to 85% were seen once. The sequencing sample was made of PBMCs. These receptor sequences come from a man aged 35-49 years in good health and CMV-seropositive.

The chain is built from TRBV7-2 and TRBJ1-4, with a tentative D call TRBD1 (5 bases). V shed 5 bases and J shed 5 bases, with 12 bases lying between them. CDR1 is SGHTA, CDR2 FQGNSA, per germline. This CDR3 contains 14 residues. CDR3 residues: CASSRGVGNEKLFF. The CDR3 nucleotides read TGTGCCAGCAGCCGGGGGGTTGGGAATGAAAAACTGTTTTTT. The variable domain in full, completed from reference TRBV7-2 and TRBJ1-4, reads GAGVSQSPSNKVTEKGKDVELRCDPISGHTALYWYRQSLGQGLEFLIYFQGNSAPDKSGLPSDRFSAERTGGSVSTLTIQRTQQEDSAVYLCASSRGVGNEKLFFGSGTQLSVL.

The V gene is TRBV11-2, the J gene TRBJ2-7; a possible D gene is TRBD1 (5 bases). Germline V gives CDR1 SGHAT, CDR2 FQNNGV. V gave up 4 bases and J gave up 5 bases, with 9 bases separating them. The CDR3 is 12 residues long. The CDR3 nucleotides read TGTGCCAGCAGCTCCGAAGGGGACGAGCAGTACTTC. It yields the protein CASSSEGDEQYF.

This clone was counted only a few times. V is TRBV19 and J is TRBJ2-6; D is perhaps TRBD1 (6 bases). The CDR3 runs to 17 residues. Germline assignment: CDR1 LNHDA and CDR2 SQIVND (reference sequence). V was trimmed by 6 bases and J by 0 bases, leaving 15 bases between them. The CDR3 sequence is CASSPEEDSSGANVLTF. For the CDR3, the DNA is TGTGCCAGTAGCCCCGAGGAGGACAGCTCTGGGGCCAACGTCCTGACTTTC.

There are a few counts of this clone. This sequence joins TRBV6-5 and TRBJ2-2; TRBD1 matches at 7 bases. J lost 4 bases, V lost 6 bases, and 8 bases had no gene match. Germline lookup yields CDR1 MNHEY and CDR2 SVGAGI. The CDR3 contains 15 residues. The CDR3 spells CASSTRDRITGELFF. The CDR3, as DNA: TGTGCCAGCAGCACCCGGGACAGAATCACCGGGGAGCTGTTTTTT.

V and J are TRBV5-4 and TRBJ2-7, with TRBD1 matching over 10 bases. The CDR3 length is 14 residues. Looked up from germline, CDR1 is SGHNT and CDR2 is YYREEE (reference sequence). V lost 5 bases, J lost 3 bases, and 5 bases stayed unmatched. The CDR3 loop reads CASSTRTGGYEQYF. As DNA, the CDR3 is TGTGCCAGCAGTACGCGGACAGGGGGCTACGAGCAGTACTTC.

The rearrangement uses TRBV6-4 and TRBJ2-2; TRBD2 might be the D (6 bases). Per germline, CDR1 MRHNA and CDR2 SNTAGT. The V end was cut by 6 bases, the J end by 2 bases, with 10 bases between. CDR3 length: 14 amino acids. CDR3 in DNA: TGTGCCAGCAGGGGGGGAGAAAACACCGGGGAGCTGTTTTTT. It yields the protein CASRGGENTGELFF.

This clone has a handful of counts. The chain is built from TRBV19 and TRBJ1-5; 11 nucleotides agree with TRBD1. This CDR3 has 14 amino acids. V trimming: 6 bases; J trimming: 7 bases; junction bases outside the gene matches: 5. Germline assignment: CDR1 LNHDA and CDR2 SQIVND (reference sequence). Here the CDR3 reads CASRWTGGPQPQHF. In nucleotides, the CDR3 is TGTGCCAGTAGGTGGACAGGGGGCCCGCAGCCCCAGCATTTT.

The chain is built from TRBV10-2 and TRBJ1-1, with 10 bases fitting TRBD1. There are 16 residues in the CDR3. Germline CDR1 and CDR2: WSHSY and SAAADI. V gave up 8 bases and J gave up 3 bases; unmatched junction bases: 12. This chain's CDR3 is CASLDYDRGRDTEAFF. The CDR3 DNA reads as TGCGCCAGCCTCGACTATGACAGGGGGCGAGACACTGAAGCTTTCTTT.

By sample share, this clone is medium-sized. CDR3 region: CASTTRLAGGEQYF. CDR3 nucleotide sequence: TGTGCCAGCACCACACGACTAGCGGGAGGCGAGCAGTACTTC. The chain couples TRBV2 to TRBJ2-7; 13 bases map to TRBD2. This CDR3 has 14 amino acids. The ends lost 7 bases at V and 6 bases at J; junction bases unmatched: 6. Germline loops: CDR1 SNHLY, CDR2 FYNNEI.

The V call is TRBV6-1, the J call TRBJ2-7, with D unclear. V was pared by 5 bases and J by 3 bases, with 8 bases between. The CDR3 spans 12 residues. Germline V lookup: CDR1 MNHNS, CDR2 SASEGT. This chain's CDR3 is CASSKDGYEQYF. The CDR3 DNA reads TGTGCCAGCAGTAAAGACGGCTACGAGCAGTACTTC.

The chain employs TRBV9 and TRBJ1-1; no definite D call. The CDR3 contains 12 residues. CDR1 is SGDLS, CDR2 YYNGEE, per germline. V shed 4 bases and J shed 4 bases, with 8 bases lying between them. CDR3 loop: CASSPPGTEAFF. The CDR3 DNA follows: TGTGCCAGCAGCCCCCCAGGCACTGAAGCTTTCTTT.

The rearrangement links TRBV15 to TRBJ2-5, with 11 bases matching TRBD2. The V and J ends lost 1 base and 5 bases, in that order; junction bases with no gene match: 3. The germline CDR1 and CDR2 sequences are LNHNV and YYDKDF (reference sequence). The CDR3 is made up of 15 amino acids. In DNA form, the CDR3 reads TGTGCCACCAGCAGAGTAGCGGGAGGGTCGGAGACCCAGTACTTC. This codes for CATSRVAGGSETQYF.

The chain uses TRBV5-1 and TRBJ2-2; 8 nucleotides match TRBD2. The length of the CDR3 is 15 residues. CDR1 and CDR2 from the germline V gene are SGHRS and YFSETQ. The J segment lost 1 base and the V segment lost 4 bases, leaving 3 bases of the junction unmatched. CDR3: CASSRTSQNTGELFF. The CDR3 nucleotides are TGCGCCAGCAGCCGGACTAGCCAGAACACCGGGGAGCTGTTTTTT.

J is TRBJ1-2 and V is TRBV30; TRBD1 aligns across 7 bases. Germline V lookup: CDR1 GTSNPN, CDR2 SVGIG (reference sequence). Trimming cost V 3 bases and J 7 bases; bases outside gene matches: 8. This CDR3 contains 13 residues. The CDR3 DNA follows: TGTGCCTGGAGAAGGGACAGTAGAGGTGGCTACACCTTC. This translates into CAWRRDSRGGYTF.

The gene calls are TRBV6-5 and TRBJ2-2, with a weak D call TRBD2 (6 bases). CDR3 length equals 15 residues. Trimming shortened V by 8 bases and J by 5 bases, and 18 bases separated the two germline ends. Looked up from germline, CDR1 is MNHEY and CDR2 is SVGAGI. The CDR3 loop is CASPEGGGRTGELFF. The CDR3 region has the DNA TGTGCCAGCCCAGAGGGAGGTGGACGGACCGGGGAGCTGTTTTTT.

CDR3 region: CASSLEPDSYEQYF. DNA of the CDR3: TGTGCCAGCAGCTTAGAACCAGACTCCTACGAGCAGTACTTC. This chain connects TRBV11-2 to TRBJ2-7; D is unclear. The CDR3 totals 14 residues. Germline assignment: CDR1 SGHAT and CDR2 FQNNGV. V shed 0 bases and J shed 0 bases, with 6 bases lying between them.

The genes are TRBV7-3 and TRBJ2-1; D is unresolved. This CDR3 is built from 13 residues. Germline-derived CDR1 and CDR2 are SGHTA and FQGTGA. V lost 1 base, J lost 7 bases, and 8 bases lay in between. This chain's CDR3 is CASSLNSFNEQFF. The CDR3 coding sequence is TGTGCCAGCAGCTTAAATTCTTTTAATGAGCAGTTCTTC. The whole variable domain, filled in from reference TRBV7-3 and TRBJ2-1, reads GAGVSQTPSNKVTEKGKYVELRCDPISGHTALYWYRQSLGQGPEFLIYFQGTGAADDSGLPNDRFFAVRPEGSVSTLKIQRTERGDSAVYLCASSLNSFNEQFFGPGTRLTVL.

This clone was picked up one time. The CDR3 DNA follows: TGTGCCAGCAGTCAAGACAGCTCAGATACGCAGTATTTT. Translation: CASSQDSSDTQYF. The chain is built from TRBV25-1 and TRBJ2-3; D possibly corresponds to TRBD1 (5 bases). CDR1 and CDR2 (germline): MGHDK, SYGVNS. The V gene lost 5 bases and the J gene lost 4 bases, with 10 bases spanning the gap. CDR3 length: 13 amino acids.